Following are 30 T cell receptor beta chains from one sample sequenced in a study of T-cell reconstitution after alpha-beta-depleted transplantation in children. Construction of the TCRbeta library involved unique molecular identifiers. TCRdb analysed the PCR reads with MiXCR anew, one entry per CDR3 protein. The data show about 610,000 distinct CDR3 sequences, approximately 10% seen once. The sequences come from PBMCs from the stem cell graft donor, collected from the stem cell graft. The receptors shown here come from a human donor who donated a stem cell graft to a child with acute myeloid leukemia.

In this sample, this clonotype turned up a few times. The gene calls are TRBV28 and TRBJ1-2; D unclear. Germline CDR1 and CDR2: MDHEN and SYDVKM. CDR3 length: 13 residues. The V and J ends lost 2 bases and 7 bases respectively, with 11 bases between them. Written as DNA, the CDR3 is TGTGCCAGCAGTTTAGGAGGGTTCGGTGGCTACACCTTC. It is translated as CASSLGGFGGYTF.

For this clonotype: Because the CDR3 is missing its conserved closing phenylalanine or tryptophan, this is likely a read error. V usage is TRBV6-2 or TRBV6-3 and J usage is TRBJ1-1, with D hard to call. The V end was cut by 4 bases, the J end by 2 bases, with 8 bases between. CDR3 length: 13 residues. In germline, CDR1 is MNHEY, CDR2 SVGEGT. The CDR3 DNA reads TGTGCCAGCAGTTTAAAGGCTAACACTGAAGCTTTCTGT. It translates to CASSLKANTEAFC.

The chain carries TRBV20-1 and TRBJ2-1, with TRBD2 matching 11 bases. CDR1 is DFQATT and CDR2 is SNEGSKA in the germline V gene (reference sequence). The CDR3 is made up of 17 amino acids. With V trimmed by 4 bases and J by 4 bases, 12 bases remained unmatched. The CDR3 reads CSAKTGTSGPSYNEQFF. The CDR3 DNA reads TGCAGTGCTAAAACCGGGACTAGCGGACCTAGTTACAATGAGCAGTTCTTC.

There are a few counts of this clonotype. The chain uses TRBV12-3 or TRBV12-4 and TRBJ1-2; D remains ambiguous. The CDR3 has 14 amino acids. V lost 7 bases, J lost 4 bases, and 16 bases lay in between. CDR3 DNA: TGTGCCAGCACCCTGCGAGAGCTCTTCTATGGCTACACCTTC. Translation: CASTLRELFYGYTF.

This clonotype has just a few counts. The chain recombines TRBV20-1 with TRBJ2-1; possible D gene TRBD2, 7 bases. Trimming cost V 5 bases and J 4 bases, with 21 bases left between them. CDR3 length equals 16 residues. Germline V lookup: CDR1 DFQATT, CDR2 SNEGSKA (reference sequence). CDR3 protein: CSADILTGRGYNEQFF. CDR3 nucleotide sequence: TGCAGTGCTGACATCCTAACAGGGCGGGGGTACAATGAGCAGTTCTTC.

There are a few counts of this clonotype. The CDR3 DNA sequence: TGTGCCAGCAGCCCCGGCTGGAAGGCTGAAGCTTTCTTT. This encodes CASSPGWKAEAFF. V and J are TRBV6-2 or TRBV6-3 and TRBJ1-1; D not certain. This CDR3 has 13 amino acids. The germline V and J ends were trimmed by 6 bases and 6 bases, with 14 bases remaining between them. Germline V gene sequence: CDR1 MNHEY, CDR2 SVGEGT.

CDR3 residues: CASRESFRGETQYF. In DNA, the CDR3 is TGTGCCAGCAGGGAGAGCTTCCGTGGGGAGACCCAGTACTTC. The V gene is TRBV14, the J gene TRBJ2-5; no clear D. Germline V gene lookup returns CDR1 SGHDN and CDR2 FVKESK. The CDR3 covers 14 residues. Trimming left V 6 bases short and J 5 bases short, with 16 bases between.

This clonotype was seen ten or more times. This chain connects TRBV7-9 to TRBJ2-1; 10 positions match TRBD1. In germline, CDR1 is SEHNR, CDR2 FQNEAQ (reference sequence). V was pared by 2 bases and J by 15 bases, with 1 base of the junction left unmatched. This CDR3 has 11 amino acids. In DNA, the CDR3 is TGTGCCAGCAGCTTACGGGACAGGGGGTTCTTC. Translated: CASSLRDRGFF.

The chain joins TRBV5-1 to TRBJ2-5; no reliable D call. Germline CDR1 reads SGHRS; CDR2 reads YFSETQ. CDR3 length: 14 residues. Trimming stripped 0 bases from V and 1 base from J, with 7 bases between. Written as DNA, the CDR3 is TGCGCCAGCAGCTTGGTACGCACCCAAGAGACCCAGTACTTC. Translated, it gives CASSLVRTQETQYF.

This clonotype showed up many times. In DNA, the CDR3 is TGTGCCAGCACCCCTTATCCGTTGAGCAATCAGCCCCAGCATTTT. Translated, it gives CASTPYPLSNQPQHF. This chain joins TRBV27 and TRBJ1-5; D gene unclear. The CDR3 extends over 15 amino acids. Germline CDR1 MNHEY, CDR2 SMNVEV (reference sequence). Trimming removed 7 bases at V and 1 base at J, with 14 bases between.

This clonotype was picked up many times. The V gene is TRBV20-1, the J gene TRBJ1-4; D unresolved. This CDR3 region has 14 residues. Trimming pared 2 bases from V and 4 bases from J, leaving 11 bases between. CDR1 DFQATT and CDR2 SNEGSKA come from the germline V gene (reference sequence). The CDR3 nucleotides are TGCAGTGCTAGAACGGTACAGTTTAATGAAAAACTGTTTTTT. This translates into CSARTVQFNEKLFF.

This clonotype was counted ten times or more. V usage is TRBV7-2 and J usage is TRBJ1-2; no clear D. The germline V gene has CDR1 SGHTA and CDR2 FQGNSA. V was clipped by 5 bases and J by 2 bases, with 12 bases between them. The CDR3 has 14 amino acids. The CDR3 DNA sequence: TGTGCCAGCAGCCTTGCACGGGGAAACTATGGCTACACCTTC. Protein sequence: CASSLARGNYGYTF.

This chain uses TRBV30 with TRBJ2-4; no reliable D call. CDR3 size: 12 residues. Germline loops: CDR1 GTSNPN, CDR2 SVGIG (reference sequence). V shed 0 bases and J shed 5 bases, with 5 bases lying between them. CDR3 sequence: CAWSVTENIQYF. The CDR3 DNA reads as TGTGCCTGGAGTGTAACGGAAAACATTCAGTACTTC. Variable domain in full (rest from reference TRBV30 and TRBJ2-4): SQTIHQWPATLVQPVGSPLSLECTVEGTSNPNLYWYRQAAGRGLQLLFYSVGIGQISSEVPQNLSASRPQDRQFILSSKKLLLSDSGFYLCAWSVTENIQYFGAGTRLSVL.

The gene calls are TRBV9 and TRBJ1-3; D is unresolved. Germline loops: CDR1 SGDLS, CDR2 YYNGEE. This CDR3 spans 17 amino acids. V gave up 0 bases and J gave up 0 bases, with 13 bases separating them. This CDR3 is CASSVVAARNSGNTIYF. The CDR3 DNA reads TGTGCCAGCAGCGTAGTGGCAGCCCGAAACTCTGGAAACACCATATATTTT.

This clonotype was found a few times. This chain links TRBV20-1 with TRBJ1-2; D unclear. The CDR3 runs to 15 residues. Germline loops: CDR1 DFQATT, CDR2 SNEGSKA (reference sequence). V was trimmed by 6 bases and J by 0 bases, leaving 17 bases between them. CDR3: CSATLGRAANYGYTF. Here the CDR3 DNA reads TGCAGTGCCACCCTCGGGCGGGCGGCTAACTATGGCTACACCTTC.

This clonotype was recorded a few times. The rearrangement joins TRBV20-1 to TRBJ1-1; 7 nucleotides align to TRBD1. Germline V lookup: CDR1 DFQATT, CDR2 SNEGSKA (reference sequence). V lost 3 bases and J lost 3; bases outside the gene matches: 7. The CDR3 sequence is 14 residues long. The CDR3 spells CSASSGGPDTEAFF. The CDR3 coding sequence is TGCAGTGCTAGTTCAGGGGGTCCCGACACTGAAGCTTTCTTT.

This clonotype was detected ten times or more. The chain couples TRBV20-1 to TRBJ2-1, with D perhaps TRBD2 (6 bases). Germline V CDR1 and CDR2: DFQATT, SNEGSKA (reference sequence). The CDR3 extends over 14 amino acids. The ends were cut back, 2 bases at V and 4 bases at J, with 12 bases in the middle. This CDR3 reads CSARRDAGYNEQFF. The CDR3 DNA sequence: TGCAGTGCTAGACGGGACGCGGGGTACAATGAGCAGTTCTTC.

The DNA of the CDR3 is TGCAGTGCTAGAGATTCTTTTAGGGCTGGAAACACCATATATTTT. Residues: CSARDSFRAGNTIYF. This rearrangement joins TRBV20-1 to TRBJ1-3; D unclear. The CDR3 is 15 residues long. Per the germline V gene, CDR1 is DFQATT and CDR2 is SNEGSKA (reference sequence). The V end was cut by 0 bases, the J end by 2 bases, with 11 bases between.

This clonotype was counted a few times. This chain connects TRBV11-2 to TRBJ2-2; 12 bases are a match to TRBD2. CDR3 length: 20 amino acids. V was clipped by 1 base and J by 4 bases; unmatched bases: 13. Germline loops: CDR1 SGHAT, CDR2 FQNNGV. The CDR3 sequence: CASSLGPSSGRALGTGELFF. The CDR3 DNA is TGTGCCAGCAGCTTAGGACCGTCTAGCGGGAGGGCCCTCGGCACCGGGGAGCTGTTTTTT.

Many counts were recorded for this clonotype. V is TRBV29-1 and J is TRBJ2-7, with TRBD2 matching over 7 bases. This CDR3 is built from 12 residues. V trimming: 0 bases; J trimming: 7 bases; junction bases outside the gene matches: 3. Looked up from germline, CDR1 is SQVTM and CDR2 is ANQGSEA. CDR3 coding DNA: TGCAGCGTTGAAGATTGGGAGGGAGAGCAGTACTTC. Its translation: CSVEDWEGEQYF.

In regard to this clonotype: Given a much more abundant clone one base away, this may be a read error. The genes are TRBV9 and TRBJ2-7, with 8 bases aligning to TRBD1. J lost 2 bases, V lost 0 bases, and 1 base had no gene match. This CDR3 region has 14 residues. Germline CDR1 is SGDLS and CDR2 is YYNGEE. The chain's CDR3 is CASSVGTGTYEQYF. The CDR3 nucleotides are TGTGCCAGCAGCGTAGGGACAGGGACCTACGAGCAGTACTTC.

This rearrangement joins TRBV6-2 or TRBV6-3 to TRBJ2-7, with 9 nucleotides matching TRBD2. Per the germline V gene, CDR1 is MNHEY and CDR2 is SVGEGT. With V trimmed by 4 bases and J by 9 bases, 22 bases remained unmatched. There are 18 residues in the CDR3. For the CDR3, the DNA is TGTGCCAGCAGTTCCATCACCCCCCGGGAGTTAGCGGGAGAACTGCAGTACTTC. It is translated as CASSSITPRELAGELQYF.

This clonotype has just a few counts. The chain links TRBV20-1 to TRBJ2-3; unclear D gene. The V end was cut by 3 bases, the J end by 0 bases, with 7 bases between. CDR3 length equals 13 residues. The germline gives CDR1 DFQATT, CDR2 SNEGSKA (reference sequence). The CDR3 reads CSASVGSTDTQYF. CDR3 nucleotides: TGCAGTGCTAGTGTGGGTAGCACAGATACGCAGTATTTT.

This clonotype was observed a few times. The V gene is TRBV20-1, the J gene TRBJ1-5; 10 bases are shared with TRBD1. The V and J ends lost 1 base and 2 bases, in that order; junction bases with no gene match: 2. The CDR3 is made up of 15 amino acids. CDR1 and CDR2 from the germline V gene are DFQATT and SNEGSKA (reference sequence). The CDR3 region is CSARGGQGGNQPQHF. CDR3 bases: TGCAGTGCTAGAGGCGGACAGGGGGGCAATCAGCCCCAGCATTTT.

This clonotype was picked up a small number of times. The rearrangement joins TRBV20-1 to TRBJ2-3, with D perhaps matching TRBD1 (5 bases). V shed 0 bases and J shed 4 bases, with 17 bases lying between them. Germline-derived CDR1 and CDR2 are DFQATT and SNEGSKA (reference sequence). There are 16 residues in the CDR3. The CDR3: CSARDPDTPGPDTQYF. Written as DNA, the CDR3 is TGCAGTGCTAGAGACCCGGACACCCCAGGCCCAGATACGCAGTATTTT.

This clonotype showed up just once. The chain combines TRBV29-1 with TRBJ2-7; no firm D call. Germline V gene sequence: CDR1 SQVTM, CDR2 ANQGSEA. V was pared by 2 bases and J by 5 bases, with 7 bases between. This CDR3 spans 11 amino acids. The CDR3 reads CSVERRNEQYF. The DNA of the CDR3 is TGCAGCGTTGAAAGAAGGAACGAGCAGTACTTC.

This CDR3 reads CSLGTRAGDEQFF. CDR3 bases: TGCAGTCTGGGGACTAGGGCGGGCGATGAGCAGTTCTTC. The V and J genes are TRBV20-1 and TRBJ2-1, with TRBD2 identical over 8 bases. Germline trimming cut 8 bases from V and 8 bases from J; bases unmatched to any gene: 11. Germline V gene lookup returns CDR1 DFQATT and CDR2 SNEGSKA (reference sequence). The CDR3 runs 13 residues.

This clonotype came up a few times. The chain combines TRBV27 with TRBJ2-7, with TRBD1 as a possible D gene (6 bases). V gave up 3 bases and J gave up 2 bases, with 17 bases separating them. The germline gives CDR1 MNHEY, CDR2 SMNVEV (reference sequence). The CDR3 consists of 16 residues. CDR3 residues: CASSFRDGGSTYEQYF. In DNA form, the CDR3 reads TGTGCCAGCAGTTTCCGGGATGGGGGCTCCACCTACGAGCAGTACTTC.

The CDR3 is CASSQGLAGTLGETQYF. CDR3 coding DNA: TGTGCCAGCAGCCAGGGACTAGCGGGGACACTTGGCGAGACCCAGTACTTC. The chain links TRBV9 to TRBJ2-5; TRBD2 matches 13 bases. Germline lookup yields CDR1 SGDLS and CDR2 YYNGEE. This CDR3 is built from 17 residues. With V trimmed by 4 bases and J by 5 bases, 11 bases remained unmatched.

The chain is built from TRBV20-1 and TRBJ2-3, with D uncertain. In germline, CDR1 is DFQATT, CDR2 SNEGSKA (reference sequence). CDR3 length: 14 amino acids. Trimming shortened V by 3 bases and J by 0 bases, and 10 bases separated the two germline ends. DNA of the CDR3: TGCAGTGCTAGGTCTGCAACTAGCACAGATACGCAGTATTTT. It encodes CSARSATSTDTQYF.